This TCR beta chain was obtained from a study of blood T cell repertoires in COVID-19. V was shortened by 0 bases and J by 4 bases, with 23 bases between the two germline ends. The CDR3 has 19 amino acids. Germline CDR1 and CDR2: SGDLS and YYNGEE. This table comes from immunoSEQ multiplex PCR, and its TCRdb copy is limited to in-frame clones, with some not included. The sample carries under 150,000 clones, over 75% recorded once. Participants were aged about 18 to 89 years from more than 20 US areas. This rearrangement joins TRBV9 to TRBJ2-1; maybe TRBD1 (6 bases). The TCR sequence derives from a woman between 50 and 59 years old who had recovered from COVID-19. Sequences were obtained from PBMCs or T cells enriched from blood (not recorded which). The CDR3 loop reads CASSVAPGRRGVNYNEQFF. In DNA, the CDR3 is TGTGCCAGCAGCGTAGCCCCCGGTCGCAGGGGAGTTAATTACAATGAGCAGTTCTTC.